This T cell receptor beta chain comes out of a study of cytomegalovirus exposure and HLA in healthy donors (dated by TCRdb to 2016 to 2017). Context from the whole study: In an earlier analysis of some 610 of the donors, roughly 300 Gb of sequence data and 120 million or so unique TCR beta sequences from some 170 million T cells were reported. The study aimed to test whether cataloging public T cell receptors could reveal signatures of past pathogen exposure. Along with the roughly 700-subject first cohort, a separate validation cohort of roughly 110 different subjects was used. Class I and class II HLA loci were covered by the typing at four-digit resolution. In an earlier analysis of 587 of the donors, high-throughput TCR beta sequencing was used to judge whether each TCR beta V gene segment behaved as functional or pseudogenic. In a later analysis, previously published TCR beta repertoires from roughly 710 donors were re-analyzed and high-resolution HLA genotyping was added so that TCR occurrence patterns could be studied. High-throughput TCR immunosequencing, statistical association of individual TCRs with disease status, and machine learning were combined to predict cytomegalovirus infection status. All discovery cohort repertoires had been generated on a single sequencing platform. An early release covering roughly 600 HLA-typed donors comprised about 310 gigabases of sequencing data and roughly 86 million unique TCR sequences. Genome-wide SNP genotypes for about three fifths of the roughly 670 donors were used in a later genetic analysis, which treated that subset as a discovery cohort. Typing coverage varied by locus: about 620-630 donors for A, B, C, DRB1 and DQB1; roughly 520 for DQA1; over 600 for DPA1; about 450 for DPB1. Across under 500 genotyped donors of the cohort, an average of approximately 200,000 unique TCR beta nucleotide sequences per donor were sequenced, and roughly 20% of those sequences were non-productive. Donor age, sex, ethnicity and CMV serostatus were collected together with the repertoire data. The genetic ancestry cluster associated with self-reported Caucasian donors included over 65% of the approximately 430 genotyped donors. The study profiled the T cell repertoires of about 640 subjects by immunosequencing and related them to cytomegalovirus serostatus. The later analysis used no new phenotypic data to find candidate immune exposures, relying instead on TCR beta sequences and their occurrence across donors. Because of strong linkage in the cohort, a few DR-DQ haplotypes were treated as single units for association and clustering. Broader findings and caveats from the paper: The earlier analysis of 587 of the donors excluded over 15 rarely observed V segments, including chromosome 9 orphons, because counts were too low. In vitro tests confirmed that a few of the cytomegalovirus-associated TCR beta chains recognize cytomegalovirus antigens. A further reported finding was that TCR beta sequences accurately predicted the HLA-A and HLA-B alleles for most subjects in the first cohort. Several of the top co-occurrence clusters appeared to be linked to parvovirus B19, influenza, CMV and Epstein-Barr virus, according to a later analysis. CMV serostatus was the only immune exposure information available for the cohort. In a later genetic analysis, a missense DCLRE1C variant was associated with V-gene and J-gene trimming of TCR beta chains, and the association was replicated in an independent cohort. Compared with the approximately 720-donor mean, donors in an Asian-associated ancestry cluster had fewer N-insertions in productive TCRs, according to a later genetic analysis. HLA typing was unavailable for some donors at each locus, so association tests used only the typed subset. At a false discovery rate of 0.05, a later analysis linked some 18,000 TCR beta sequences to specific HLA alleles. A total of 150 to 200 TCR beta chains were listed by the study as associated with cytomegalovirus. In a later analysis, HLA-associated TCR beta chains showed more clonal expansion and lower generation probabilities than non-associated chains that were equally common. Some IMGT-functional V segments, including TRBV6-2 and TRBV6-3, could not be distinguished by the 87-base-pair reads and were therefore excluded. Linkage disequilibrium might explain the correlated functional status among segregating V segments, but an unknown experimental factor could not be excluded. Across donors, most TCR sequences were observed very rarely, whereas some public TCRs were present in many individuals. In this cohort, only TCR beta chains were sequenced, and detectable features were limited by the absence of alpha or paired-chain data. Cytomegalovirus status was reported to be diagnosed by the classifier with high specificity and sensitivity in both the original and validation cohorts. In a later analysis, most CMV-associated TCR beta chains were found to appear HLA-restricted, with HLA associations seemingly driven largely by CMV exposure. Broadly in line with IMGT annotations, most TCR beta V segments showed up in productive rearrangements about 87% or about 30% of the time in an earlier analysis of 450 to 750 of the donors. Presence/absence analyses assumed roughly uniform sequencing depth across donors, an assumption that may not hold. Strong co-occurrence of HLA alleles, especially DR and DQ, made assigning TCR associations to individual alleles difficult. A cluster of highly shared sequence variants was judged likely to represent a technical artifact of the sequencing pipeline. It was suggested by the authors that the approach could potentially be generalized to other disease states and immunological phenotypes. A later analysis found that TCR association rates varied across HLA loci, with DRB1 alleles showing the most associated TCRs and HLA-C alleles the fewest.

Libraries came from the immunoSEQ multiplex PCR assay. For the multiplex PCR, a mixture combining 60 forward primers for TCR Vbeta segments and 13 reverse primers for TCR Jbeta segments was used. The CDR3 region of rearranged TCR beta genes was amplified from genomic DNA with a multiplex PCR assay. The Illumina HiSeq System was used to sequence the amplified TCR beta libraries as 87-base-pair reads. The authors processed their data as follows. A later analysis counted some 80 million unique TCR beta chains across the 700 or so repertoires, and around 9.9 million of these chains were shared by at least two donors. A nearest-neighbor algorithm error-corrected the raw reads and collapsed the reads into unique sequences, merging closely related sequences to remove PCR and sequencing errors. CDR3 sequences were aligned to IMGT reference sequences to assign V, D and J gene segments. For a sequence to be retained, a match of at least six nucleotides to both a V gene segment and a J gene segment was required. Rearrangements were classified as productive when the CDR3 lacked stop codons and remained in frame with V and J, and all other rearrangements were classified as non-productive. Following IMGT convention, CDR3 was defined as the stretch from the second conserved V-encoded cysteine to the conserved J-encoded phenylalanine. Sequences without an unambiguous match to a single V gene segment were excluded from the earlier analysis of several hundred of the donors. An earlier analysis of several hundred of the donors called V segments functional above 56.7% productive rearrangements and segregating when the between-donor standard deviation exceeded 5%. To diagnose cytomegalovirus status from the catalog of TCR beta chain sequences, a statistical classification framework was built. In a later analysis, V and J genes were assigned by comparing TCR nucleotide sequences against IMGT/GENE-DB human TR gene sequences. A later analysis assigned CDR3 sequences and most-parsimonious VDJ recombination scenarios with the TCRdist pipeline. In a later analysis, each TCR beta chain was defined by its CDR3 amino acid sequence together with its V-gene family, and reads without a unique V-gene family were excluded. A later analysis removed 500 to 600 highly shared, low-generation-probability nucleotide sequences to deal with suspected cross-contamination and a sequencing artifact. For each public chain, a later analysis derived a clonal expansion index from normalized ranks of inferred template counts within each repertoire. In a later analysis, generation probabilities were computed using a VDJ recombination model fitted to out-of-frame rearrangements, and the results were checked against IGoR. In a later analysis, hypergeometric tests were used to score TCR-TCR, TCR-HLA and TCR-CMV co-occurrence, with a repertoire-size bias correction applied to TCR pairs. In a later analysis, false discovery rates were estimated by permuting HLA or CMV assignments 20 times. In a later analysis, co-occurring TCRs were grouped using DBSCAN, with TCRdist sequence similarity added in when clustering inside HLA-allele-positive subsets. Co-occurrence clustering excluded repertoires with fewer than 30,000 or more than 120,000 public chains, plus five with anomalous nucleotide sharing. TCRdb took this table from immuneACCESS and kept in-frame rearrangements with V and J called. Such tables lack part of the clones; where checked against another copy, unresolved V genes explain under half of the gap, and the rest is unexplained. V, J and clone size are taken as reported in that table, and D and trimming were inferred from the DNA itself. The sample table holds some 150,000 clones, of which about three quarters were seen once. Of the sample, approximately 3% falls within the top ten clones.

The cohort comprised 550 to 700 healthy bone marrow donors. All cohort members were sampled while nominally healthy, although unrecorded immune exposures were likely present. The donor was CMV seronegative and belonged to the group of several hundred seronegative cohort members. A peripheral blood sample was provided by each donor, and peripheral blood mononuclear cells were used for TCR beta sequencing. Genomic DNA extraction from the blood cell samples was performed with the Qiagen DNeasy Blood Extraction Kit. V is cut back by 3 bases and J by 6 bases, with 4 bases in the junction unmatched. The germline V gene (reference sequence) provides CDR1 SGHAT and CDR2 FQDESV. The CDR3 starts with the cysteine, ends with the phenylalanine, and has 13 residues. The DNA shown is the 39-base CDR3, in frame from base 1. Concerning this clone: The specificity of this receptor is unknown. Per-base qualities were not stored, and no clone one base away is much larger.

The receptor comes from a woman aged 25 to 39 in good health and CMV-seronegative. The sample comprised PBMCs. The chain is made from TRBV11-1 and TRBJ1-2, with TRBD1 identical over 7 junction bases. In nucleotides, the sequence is TGTGCCAGCAGCTTTGACAGGGTCGATGGCTACACCTTC. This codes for CASSFDRVDGYTF.